This TCR beta chain emerged from a study of CD8 T cells in Susac syndrome. CDR3 size: 15 residues. Trimming took 3 bases from V and 1 from J, leaving 12 bases between them. Germline CDR1 is LGHNA and CDR2 is YNFKEQ. The authors reverse transcribed roughly 0.5 to 1 ug RNA with random hexamers. TCRdb re-called the immunoSEQ multiplex PCR reads with MiXCR, one entry per CDR3 protein. The profile shows 150,000 or so distinct CDR3 sequences, 85% to 95% of them singletons. The TCR was taken from a human donor with Susac syndrome. What was sequenced was CD4+ T cells from PBMCs. The chain couples TRBV4-2 to TRBJ2-5; D is unclear. The CDR3 spells CASSHARDIQETQYF. The CDR3 region has the DNA TGTGCCAGCAGCCACGCCAGAGATATCCAAGAGACCCAGTACTTC.